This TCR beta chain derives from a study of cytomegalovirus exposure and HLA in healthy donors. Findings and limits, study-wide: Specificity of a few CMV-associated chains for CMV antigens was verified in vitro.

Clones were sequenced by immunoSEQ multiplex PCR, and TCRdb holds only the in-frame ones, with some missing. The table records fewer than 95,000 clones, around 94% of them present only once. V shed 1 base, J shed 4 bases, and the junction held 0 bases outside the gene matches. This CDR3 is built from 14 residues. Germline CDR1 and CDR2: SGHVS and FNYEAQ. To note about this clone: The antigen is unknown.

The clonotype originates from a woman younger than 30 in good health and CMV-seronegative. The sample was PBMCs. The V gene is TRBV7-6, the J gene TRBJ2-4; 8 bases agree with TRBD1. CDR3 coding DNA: TGTGCCAGCAGCTTAGGGACAGGGAAAAACATTCAGTACTTC. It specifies CASSLGTGKNIQYF. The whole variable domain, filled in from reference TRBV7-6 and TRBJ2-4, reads GAGVSQSPRYKVTKRGQDVALRCDPISGHVSLYWYRQALGQGPEFLTYFNYEAQQDKSGLPNDRFSAERPEGSISTLTIQRTEQRDSAMYRCASSLGTGKNIQYFGAGTRLSVL.